Listed here are 5 T cell receptor beta chains from one sample, sequenced in a study of cytomegalovirus exposure and HLA in healthy donors. PCR was performed using 60 Vbeta and 13 Jbeta primers. Sequenced by immunoSEQ multiplex PCR; TCRdb stores in-frame clones only, minus some. The table lists roughly 160,000 clones, 80% to 90% of them singletons. The material sequenced was PBMCs. The receptor set was obtained from a male donor in good health and CMV-seronegative.

The V and J genes are TRBV7-9 and TRBJ2-5; TRBD2 matches at 9 bases. Germline-derived CDR1 and CDR2 are SEHNR and FQNEAQ (reference sequence). The V and J ends lost 6 bases and 5 bases, in that order; junction bases with no gene match: 7. CDR3 length equals 14 residues. The CDR3 loop is CASSPSGMWETQYF. The CDR3 DNA is TGTGCCAGCAGTCCTAGCGGGATGTGGGAGACCCAGTACTTC.

V usage is TRBV28 and J usage is TRBJ2-7, with 11 bases matching TRBD2. The J segment lost 5 bases and the V segment lost 2 bases, leaving 5 bases of the junction unmatched. CDR1 and CDR2 from the germline V gene are MDHEN and SYDVKM. The CDR3 is made up of 15 amino acids. The CDR3 coding sequence is TGTGCCAGCAGTTTACTAGCGGGAGGTTTCAACGAGCAGTACTTC. Its protein is CASSLLAGGFNEQYF.

J is TRBJ2-5 and V is TRBV6-1; 13 nucleotides agree with TRBD2. Matching the DNA end better, TRBJ2-7 makes the J call doubtful. The CDR3 is 15 amino acids. Germline CDR1 reads MNHNS; CDR2 reads SASEGT. The CDR3 DNA follows: TGTGCCAGCAGAGCCGGACTAGCGGGAGACTACGAGCAGTACTTC. It encodes CASRAGLAGDYEQYF.

V gene TRBV6-1 combines with J gene TRBJ1-5; D may be TRBD1 (6 bases). Germline V gene data show CDR1 as MNHNS and CDR2 as SASEGT. V lost 4 bases to trimming and J lost 7 bases, with 17 bases between them. This CDR3 has 15 residues. This CDR3 reads CASSGTGGLGQPQHF. As DNA, the CDR3 is TGTGCCAGCAGTGGAACGGGGGGCTTGGGACAGCCCCAGCATTTT.

The chain links TRBV28 to TRBJ2-6, with D perhaps matching TRBD1 (6 bases). With 5 bases removed from V and 3 bases from J, the gap between germline ends came to 14 bases. There are 16 residues in the CDR3. The V gene's germline CDR1 is MDHEN and CDR2 SYDVKM. DNA of the CDR3: TGTGCCAGCAGTCGTGACAGGTTACTTGGGGCCAACGTCCTGACTTTC. Its translation is CASSRDRLLGANVLTF.